This T cell receptor beta chain derives from a study of blood T cell repertoires in COVID-19. Whole-study context: The origin of the acute and convalescent COVID-19 samples was the United States, Italy and Spain. PBMCs, B-cell-depleted T cells, or T cells were the source of the cDNA or gDNA that made up the material.

This CDR3 contains 16 residues. The germline gives CDR1 SGHRS, CDR2 YFSETQ. Trimming took off 3 bases at V and 9 bases at J, with 22 bases between the two ends. How the authors handled the data: Researchers report that nucleated cell counts were estimated from reference gene primer amplification. Using immunoSEQ multiplex PCR, the repertoire was profiled, and TCRdb retains in-frame clones only, with some absent. V and J calls and clone size are given by that table; D and trimming were obtained from the DNA. Of 88,000 or so clones listed, about 80% are singletons. V is TRBV5-1 and J is TRBJ2-1; D unresolved. The sample consisted of peripheral blood. The clonotype originates from a man older than 75 with acute or convalescent COVID-19. The CDR3 loop reads CASSWASSGPWAEQFF. The CDR3 region has the DNA TGCGCCAGCAGCTGGGCGAGCAGTGGTCCTTGGGCTGAGCAGTTCTTC.